The 21 T cell receptor beta chains presented below share a single source sample, sequenced in a study of breast tumors, draining lymph nodes, adjacent tissues. TCRdb independently ran MiXCR on the multiplex PCR reads; one entry per CDR3 protein. Altogether about 270,000 distinct CDR3 sequences are present, 30% being singletons, with the ten largest covering roughly 1.1%. The lymph nodes were axillary draining lymph nodes from breast cancer patients. Sequenced input: axillary lymph node tissue. The receptors derive from a female donor with breast cancer. Some clones in this sample may be carry-over from other donors' samples.

This clonotype was seen many times. The chain is built from TRBV11-2 and TRBJ2-7; TRBD1 matches 7 bases. Germline V gives CDR1 SGHAT, CDR2 FQNNGV. The J segment lost 5 bases and the V segment lost 5 bases, leaving 15 bases of the junction unmatched. There are 16 residues in the CDR3. The CDR3 DNA reads as TGTGCCAGCAGCGGCCTATTGACAGGGTCCGACCACGAGCAGTACTTC. It encodes CASSGLLTGSDHEQYF. The full variable domain, in which reference TRBV11-2 and TRBJ2-7 provide the parts outside the CDR3, is EAGVAQSPRYKIIEKRQSVAFWCNPISGHATLYWYQQILGQGPKLLIQFQNNGVVDDSQLPKDRFSAERLKGVDSTLKIQPAKLEDSAVYLCASSGLLTGSDHEQYFGPGTRLTVT.

There are many counts of this clonotype. The J gene is TRBJ2-1, the V gene TRBV20-1, with TRBD2 identical over 10 bases. Unmatched junction bases numbered 3, after V lost 1 base and J lost 6 bases. Germline V lookup: CDR1 DFQATT, CDR2 SNEGSKA (reference sequence). The CDR3 is 14 residues long. This CDR3 is CSARVVAGGNEQFF. In DNA, the CDR3 is TGCAGTGCTAGAGTGGTAGCGGGAGGCAATGAGCAGTTCTTC.

The sample holds many counts of this clonotype. J is TRBJ2-1 and V is TRBV20-1; 9 bases are shared with TRBD2. The CDR3 is 15 residues long. V was pared by 3 bases and J by 9 bases, with 12 bases of the junction left unmatched. The germline V gene has CDR1 DFQATT and CDR2 SNEGSKA (reference sequence). In DNA form, the CDR3 reads TGCAGTGCTAGGGCGGGAGGGCCCCATCTCAGTGAGCAGTTCTTC. It encodes CSARAGGPHLSEQFF.

This clonotype was seen ten or more times. CDR3 region: CASSGVDRVVVGYTF. The CDR3 DNA is TGTGCCAGCAGCGGGGTCGACAGGGTCGTCGTTGGCTACACCTTC. V and J are TRBV5-5 and TRBJ1-2; 7 positions agree with TRBD1. The CDR3 contains 15 residues. Germline V gives CDR1 SGHKS, CDR2 YYEKEE (reference sequence). The J segment lost 7 bases and the V segment lost 4 bases, leaving 13 bases of the junction unmatched.

In its sample, this clonotype was seen many times. One junction end does not reproduce the germline sequence, and a read error may be involved. The J gene is TRBJ2-1, the V gene TRBV7-2, with 7 bases lining up with TRBD2. Germline CDR1 SGHTA, CDR2 FQGNSA. This CDR3 has 13 residues. The CDR3 region has the DNA TGTGCCAGCAGCTTAAAATGGGGAGGGCCTTTATCCTTC. Protein sequence: CASSLKWGGPLSF.

This clonotype was counted many times. The rearrangement links TRBV12-3 or TRBV12-4 to TRBJ2-7, with a tentative D call TRBD1 (5 bases). V lost 6 bases and J lost 2, with 17 bases in between. This CDR3 spans 15 amino acids. CDR3 DNA sequence: TGTGCCAGCAGCTATTCCAGGGAATACCCCTACGAGCAGTACTTC. This sequence encodes CASSYSREYPYEQYF.

This clonotype has only a few counts. One end of the junction does not line up with germline, which may come from a read error. V and J are TRBV6-2 or TRBV6-3 and TRBJ2-3; 14 nucleotides line up with TRBD2. The germline gives CDR1 MNHEY, CDR2 SVGEGT. The CDR3 is made up of 17 amino acids. The CDR3 nucleotides are TGTGCCAGCAGCCAGACTAGCGGGAGGGCTAGGACAGATACGCGGTATTTT. It translates to CASSQTSGRARTDTRYF.

With respect to this clonotype: A read error is possible here, since a much larger clone lies one base away. V and J are TRBV5-1 and TRBJ2-5, with no clear D. Germline V lookup: CDR1 SGHRS, CDR2 YFSETQ. CDR3 length equals 15 residues. V was cut by 3 bases and J by 3 bases, with 15 bases left in between. CDR3 coding DNA: TGCGCCAGCAGCTCGGCCCTACCCGTCAAAGAGACCCAGTACTTC. Translated, it gives CASSSALPVKETQYF.

This clonotype came up many times. The rearrangement joins TRBV24-1 to TRBJ2-1; 7 bases line up with TRBD2. The CDR3 consists of 14 residues. Germline V gene lookup returns CDR1 KGHDR and CDR2 SFDVKD. The V and J ends lost 9 bases and 8 bases, in that order; junction bases with no gene match: 12. The CDR3 loop is CATGGLPYLDEQFF. The CDR3 nucleotides read TGTGCCACCGGGGGACTACCGTACTTAGATGAGCAGTTCTTC.

Comments on this clonotype: At one end, the junction sequence differs from germline, possibly due to a read error. The genes are TRBV7-6 and TRBJ2-3, with TRBD2 matching 10 bases. The CDR3 is 17 residues long. The germline CDR1 and CDR2 sequences are SGHVS and FNYEAQ. As DNA, the CDR3 is TGCGCCAGCAGCTTAGGCCCAGCGGGAGGGGAATGGGGGCCGCAGTATTTT. Amino acids: CASSLGPAGGEWGPQYF.

This clonotype was seen at least ten times. V gene TRBV5-1 combines with J gene TRBJ1-2, with D tentatively TRBD1 (6 bases). V lost 6 bases, J lost 4 bases, and 13 bases lay in between. The CDR3 runs to 13 residues. Germline CDR1 is SGHRS and CDR2 is YFSETQ. The CDR3 loop is CASTQTGTYGYTF. The CDR3 DNA reads TGCGCCAGCACCCAAACAGGGACCTATGGCTACACCTTC.

This clonotype was picked up many times. V is TRBV20-1 and J is TRBJ2-3; 12 bases are a match to TRBD2. CDR3 length: 15 amino acids. CDR1 is DFQATT and CDR2 is SNEGSKA in the germline V gene (reference sequence). Losses at the gene ends were 3 bases for V and 4 bases for J; bases not matched to a gene: 5. The CDR3 is CSASVPSGRADTQYF. The CDR3 nucleotides read TGCAGTGCTAGCGTCCCTAGCGGGAGGGCAGATACGCAGTATTTT.

This clonotype was seen a few times. This chain connects TRBV6-2 or TRBV6-3 to TRBJ2-1; D call uncertain. Trimming removed 0 bases from V and 9 bases from J, with 9 bases in between. The CDR3 sequence is 13 residues long. Germline loops: CDR1 MNHEY, CDR2 SVGEGT. The CDR3: CASSYSNYGEQFF. The CDR3 region has the DNA TGTGCCAGCAGTTACTCGAACTATGGTGAGCAGTTCTTC.

The table lists this clonotype with many counts. The chain joins TRBV6-5 to TRBJ2-7; no clear D gene. V shed 0 bases and J shed 12 bases, with 9 bases lying between them. Germline V lookup: CDR1 MNHEY, CDR2 SVGAGI. The CDR3 runs to 11 residues. CDR3: CASSYSRKLYF. The DNA for the CDR3 is TGTGCCAGCAGTTACTCCCGAAAGCTGTACTTC.

This clonotype occurred a few times. The chain carries TRBV11-2 and TRBJ1-1, with 7 positions matching TRBD1. CDR1 is SGHAT and CDR2 is FQNNGV in the germline V gene. CDR3 length: 13 residues. V dropped 4 bases and J dropped 5; count of bases not matched to a gene: 4. The CDR3 sequence is CASSSGTETEAFF. The CDR3 nucleotides are TGTGCCAGCAGCTCGGGGACAGAAACTGAAGCTTTCTTT.

To note about this clonotype: Being one base from a much bigger clone, this may be a read error. The genes are TRBV11-3 and TRBJ2-1; no clear D gene. Looked up from germline, CDR1 is SGHNT and CDR2 is YENEEA. The CDR3 has 15 amino acids. V lost 3 bases and J 5 bases, leaving 14 bases between the germline ends. The CDR3 nucleotides read TGTGCCAGCAGCTTGACTCCCGTATCTAACAATGAGCAGTTCTTC. Its protein is CASSLTPVSNNEQFF.

The rearrangement links TRBV28 to TRBJ2-5; D may match TRBD1 or TRBD2 (6 bases each). Germline V gene data show CDR1 as MDHEN and CDR2 as SYDVKM. CDR3 length equals 16 residues. The V and J ends lost 4 bases and 2 bases respectively, with 17 bases between them. CDR3 DNA sequence: TGTGCCAGCAGTTCCCTGGCCTGGAGGGGGCAAGAGACCCAGTACTTC. This gives the protein CASSSLAWRGQETQYF. Drawing the rest from reference TRBV28 and TRBJ2-5, the complete variable domain is DVKVTQSSRYLVKRTGEKVFLECVQDMDHENMFWYRQDPGLGLRLIYFSYDVKMKEKGDIPEGYSVSREKKERFSLILESASTNQTSMYLCASSSLAWRGQETQYFGPGTRLLVL.

As to this clonotype: A much larger clone differs from this one at a single base, so this may be a read error. This is likely a read error, given that the CDR3 carries no conserved phenylalanine or tryptophan at its end. The J gene is TRBJ2-7, the V gene TRBV6-6; unclear D gene. Germline-derived CDR1 and CDR2 are MNHNY and SVGAGI (reference sequence). V gave up 6 bases and J gave up 3 bases, with 9 bases separating them. The CDR3 consists of 12 residues. The CDR3 nucleotides read TGTGCCAGCAGCCAAGGCCTCTACGAGCAGTACCTC. It translates to CASSQGLYEQYL.

This clonotype came up a few times. Just one base apart from a much larger clone, this may be a read error. The V call is TRBV20-1, the J call TRBJ2-5; weak D call: TRBD2 (6 bases). The V gene lost 1 base and the J gene lost 7 bases, with 16 bases spanning the gap. This CDR3 spans 14 amino acids. The V gene's germline CDR1 is DFQATT and CDR2 SNEGSKA (reference sequence). CDR3 sequence: CSARAPAGSATQYF. In DNA, the CDR3 is TGCAGTGCTAGAGCACCGGCGGGATCGGCGACCCAGTACTTC.

This clonotype was observed a handful of times. The rearrangement uses TRBV6-1 and TRBJ1-3; D ambiguous. V lost 0 bases and J lost 4, with 13 bases in between. Germline values: CDR1 MNHNS, CDR2 SASEGT. The CDR3 loop spans 16 amino acids. In DNA form, the CDR3 reads TGTGCCAGCAGTGAAGCGGGCCCTTCTAGCGGAAACACCATATATTTT. As protein: CASSEAGPSSGNTIYF.

As concerns this clonotype: Just one base apart from a much larger clone, this may be a read error. V usage is TRBV5-5 and J usage is TRBJ2-3; perhaps TRBD1 as D (5 bases). CDR1 is SGHKS, CDR2 YYEKEE, per germline (reference sequence). Deletions cut 4 bases from V and 5 bases from J, with 20 bases between. The CDR3 is 16 residues long. The DNA of the CDR3 is TGTGCCAGCAGCCCCTCCGCGGCAGGGCCGGAAGATACGCAGTATTTT. Translating it yields CASSPSAAGPEDTQYF. The complete variable domain, with remaining parts taken from reference TRBV5-5 and TRBJ2-3, reads DAGVTQSPTHLIKTRGQQVTLRCSPISGHKSVSWYQQVLGQGPQFIFQYYEKEERGRGNFPDRFSARQFPNYSSELNVNALLLGDSALYLCASSPSAAGPEDTQYFGPGTRLTVL.